This T cell receptor (beta chain) appears in the sequencing data of a study of blood T cell repertoires in COVID-19. Profiling relied on immunoSEQ multiplex PCR, and the TCRdb table lists in-frame clones only, not all of them. The sample lists 89,000 or so clones, approximately 88% occurring once. The CDR3 length is 13 residues. Per germline, CDR1 GTSNPN and CDR2 SVGIG (reference sequence). With V trimmed by 0 bases and J by 6 bases, 1 base remained unmatched. The rearrangement links TRBV30 to TRBJ1-1, with 10 bases that match TRBD1. The sequencing sample was made of peripheral blood. This receptor was taken from a man aged 50-59 years with COVID-19, enrolled during active disease. CDR3 protein: CAWSVGTGAEAFF. As DNA, the CDR3 is TGTGCCTGGAGTGTTGGGACAGGGGCTGAAGCTTTCTTT.